One sample yielded the 10 T cell receptor beta chains listed below, sequenced in a study of blood T cell repertoires in COVID-19. Using immunoSEQ multiplex PCR, the repertoire was profiled, and TCRdb retains in-frame clones only, with some absent. The data contain about half a million clones, roughly nine tenths of them singletons. Input material: peripheral blood. The receptor source for this set is a young man with COVID-19, enrolled during active disease.

This clone was recorded only once. The V call is TRBV5-1, the J call TRBJ1-4; D unresolved. Germline-derived CDR1 and CDR2 are SGHRS and YFSETQ. This CDR3 is 15 amino acids long. The V and J ends lost 0 bases and 0 bases respectively, with 6 bases between them. The CDR3, as DNA: TGCGCCAGCAGCTTGGCCCTTGCAACTAATGAAAAACTGTTTTTT. This encodes CASSLALATNEKLFF. The whole variable domain, remainder taken from reference TRBV5-1 and TRBJ1-4, is KAGVTQTPRYLIKTRGQQVTLSCSPISGHRSVSWYQQTPGQGLQFLFEYFSETQRNKGNFPGRFSGRQFSNSRSEMNVSTLELGDSALYLCASSLALATNEKLFFGSGTQLSVL.

CDR3: CASSFVTGYTEAFF. In DNA, the CDR3 is TGTGCCAGCAGTTTCGTGACAGGGTACACTGAAGCTTTCTTT. The chain couples TRBV27 to TRBJ1-1; 7 nucleotides match TRBD1. J was trimmed by 3 bases and V by 3 bases; bases with no gene match: 4. This CDR3 has 14 residues. Germline CDR1 is MNHEY and CDR2 is SMNVEV (reference sequence).

The chain couples TRBV6-6 to TRBJ2-1, with 10 bases fitting TRBD2. The junction had 5 bases not matched to a gene; V was cut back by 7 bases and J by 2 bases. The CDR3 is made up of 15 amino acids. The germline V gene encodes CDR1 MNHNY and CDR2 SVGAGI (reference sequence). The CDR3 coding sequence is TGTGCCAGCACCGCTAGCGGGGGCCCCTACAATGAGCAGTTCTTC. Amino acids: CASTASGGPYNEQFF.

This clone appeared a few times. The chain joins TRBV6-6 to TRBJ2-3, with TRBD1 matching over 8 bases. The CDR3 extends over 16 amino acids. CDR1 MNHNY and CDR2 SVGAGI come from the germline V gene (reference sequence). The ends lost 4 bases at V and 5 bases at J; junction bases unmatched: 11. CDR3 nucleotide sequence: TGTGCCAGCAGTTCTCCCGGGACAGGAAAGGGAGATACGCAGTATTTT. Protein sequence: CASSSPGTGKGDTQYF.

The V and J genes are TRBV3-1 (or the pseudogene TRBV3-2) and TRBJ1-4; D is perhaps TRBD1 (6 bases). The V gene's germline CDR1 is LGHDT and CDR2 YNNKEL (reference sequence). The CDR3 consists of 18 residues. Between the trimmed V and J ends, which lost 1 base and 8 bases, there was a span of 23 bases. CDR3 sequence (DNA): TGTGCCAGCAGCCAAGTTCGGGCAGGGAGGGGGATTGGGGAAAAACTGTTTTTT. Amino acid sequence: CASSQVRAGRGIGEKLFF.

The chain couples TRBV7-6 to TRBJ2-7; the D is unclear. Germline V gene lookup returns CDR1 SGHVS and CDR2 FNYEAQ. Trimming pared 2 bases from V and 3 bases from J, leaving 8 bases between. The length of the CDR3 is 13 residues. The CDR3 DNA reads as TGTGCCAGCAGCTTACGCAGTAACTACGAGCAGTACTTC. This codes for CASSLRSNYEQYF.

The chain combines TRBV6-6 with TRBJ1-1, with D tentatively TRBD1 (5 bases). The germline V and J ends were trimmed by 6 bases and 0 bases, with 11 bases remaining between them. CDR3 length equals 14 residues. Germline values: CDR1 MNHNY, CDR2 SVGAGI (reference sequence). This CDR3 reads CASSRTSMNTEAFF. DNA for the CDR3: TGTGCCAGCAGCCGGACAAGCATGAACACTGAAGCTTTCTTT.

In this sample, this clone turned up a few times. This chain joins TRBV5-8 and TRBJ2-5; the match to TRBD2 covers 9 bases. Trimming at V came to 4 bases and at J to 7 bases, leaving 11 bases not matched to a gene. From germline, CDR1 is SGHTS and CDR2 YDEGEE. This CDR3 region has 15 residues. The DNA for the CDR3 is TGTGCCAGCAGCGTGGCTAGCGGGGACCTCTCGACCCAGTACTTC. It codes for CASSVASGDLSTQYF. The whole variable domain, filled in from reference TRBV5-8 and TRBJ2-5, reads EAGVTQSPTHLIKTRGQQATLRCSPISGHTSVYWYQQALGLGLQFLLWYDEGEERNRGNFPPRFSGRQFPNYSSELNVNALELEDSALYLCASSVASGDLSTQYFGPGTRLLVL.

The rearrangement uses TRBV14 and TRBJ2-3, with D perhaps TRBD2 (5 bases). CDR1 and CDR2 from the germline V gene are SGHDN and FVKESK. This CDR3 region has 16 residues. V lost 3 bases and J 3 bases, leaving 16 bases between the germline ends. CDR3 nucleotides: TGTGCCAGCAGCCAGACTGTTGCAGCGGTTACAGATACGCAGTATTTT. Its protein product is CASSQTVAAVTDTQYF.

The gene calls are TRBV7-9 and TRBJ1-4, with D perhaps matching TRBD1 (5 bases). The CDR3 contains 14 residues. The germline V gene has CDR1 SEHNR and CDR2 FQNEAQ (reference sequence). V was trimmed by 8 bases and J by 6 bases, leaving 16 bases between them. In nucleotides, the CDR3 is TGTGCCAGCCTCCGGCAGGGATTGGATGAAAAACTGTTTTTT. Protein: CASLRQGLDEKLFF.